The clone carrying this T cell receptor (beta chain) was observed a handful of times. Antigen: not known. This CDR3 spans 14 amino acids. The V and J ends lost 5 bases and 2 bases respectively, with 12 bases between them. From germline, CDR1 is MNHNS and CDR2 SASEGT. This specimen belongs to a study of CD8 T cells in ankylosing spondylitis. Quantitative barcoded 5'-RACE was used to prepare TCR beta libraries. TCRdb processed the 5' RACE reads anew with MiXCR; each CDR3 protein has one entry. The sample records 250,000 to 350,000 distinct CDR3 sequences, 20% being singletons. Whole-study findings and limits: Blood of patients with ankylosing spondylitis appeared to be characterized by a TCR beta motif of several highly homologous variants.

This sequence was found in a male donor with ankylosing spondylitis or in good health (not recorded which). This chain connects TRBV6-1 to TRBJ1-1, with D perhaps TRBD1 (6 bases). The sequenced sample was blood, either unsorted or a sorted T cell fraction (not recorded which). The CDR3 nucleotides are TGTGCCAGCAGTCCCGACAGGACCAACACTGAAGCTTTCTTT. Its protein is CASSPDRTNTEAFF.